This T cell receptor (beta chain) was recorded in a study of cytomegalovirus exposure and HLA in healthy donors. Amplification used 60 Vbeta primers and 13 Jbeta primers. The protocol was immunoSEQ multiplex PCR, while the TCRdb copy is restricted to in-frame clones and leaves out a portion. The table shows fewer than 250,000 clones, with 82% occurring only once. CDR1 SGHRS and CDR2 YFSETQ come from the germline V gene. This CDR3 is built from 14 residues. J was trimmed by 4 bases and V by 7 bases; bases with no gene match: 8. This sequence originates from a man aged 40-55 years in good health and CMV-seropositive. The chain couples TRBV5-1 to TRBJ1-1; 9 bases are a match to TRBD1. Sequencing was performed on PBMCs. CDR3 loop: CASDPGQGITEAFF. For the CDR3, the DNA is TGCGCCAGCGATCCGGGACAGGGTATCACTGAAGCTTTCTTT.